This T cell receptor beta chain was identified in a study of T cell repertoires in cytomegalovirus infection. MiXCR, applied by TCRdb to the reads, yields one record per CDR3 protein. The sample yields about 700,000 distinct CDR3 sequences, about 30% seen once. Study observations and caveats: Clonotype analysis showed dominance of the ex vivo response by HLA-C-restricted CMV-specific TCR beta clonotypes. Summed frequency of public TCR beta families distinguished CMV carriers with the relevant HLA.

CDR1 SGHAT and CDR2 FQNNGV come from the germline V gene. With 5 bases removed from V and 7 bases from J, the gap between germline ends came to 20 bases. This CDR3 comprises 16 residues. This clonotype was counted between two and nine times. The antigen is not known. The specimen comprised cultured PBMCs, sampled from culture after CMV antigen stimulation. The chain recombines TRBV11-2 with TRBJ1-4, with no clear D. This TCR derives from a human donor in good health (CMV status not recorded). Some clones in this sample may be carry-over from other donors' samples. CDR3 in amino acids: CASSPPPQAIGEKLFF. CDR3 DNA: TGTGCCAGCAGCCCACCCCCCCAGGCGATCGGTGAAAAACTGTTTTTT.